This section outlines one T cell receptor beta chain sequence together with its context. The source of the sample is a study of blood T cell repertoires in COVID-19. The V gene lost 6 bases and the J gene lost 7 bases, with 19 bases spanning the gap. Germline CDR1 and CDR2: LNHDA and SQIVND (reference sequence). This CDR3 comprises 15 residues. Per the original methods: Reference gene primer amplification yielded estimated nucleated cell counts. The data were produced by immunoSEQ multiplex PCR, yet TCRdb's version contains in-frame clones alone and is incomplete. The V and J calls and clone size are taken from that table; D and trimming were inferred from the DNA. Of a few hundred thousand clones detected, about 86% appear once; the ten largest clones hold less than 20%.

The chain is built from TRBV19 and TRBJ1-5; D might be TRBD1 (5 bases). What was sequenced was peripheral blood. The clonotype originates from a person in their 70s with COVID-19, enrolled during active disease. This CDR3 reads CASRPLAGSYQPQHF. The CDR3 region has the DNA TGTGCCAGTAGGCCCTTGGCAGGGTCCTACCAGCCCCAGCATTTT.